The clone carrying this T cell receptor beta chain was found many times. Its antigen is as yet unknown. Reasons for excluding patients were uncontrolled infection, other autoimmune disease, pregnancy or lactation. Together with thyroid ultrasound, orbital computed tomography, serum thyroxine and TRAb, clinical symptoms were used for diagnoses. The data originate from a study of T cells in Graves' hyperthyroidism and ophthalmopathy. Study observations and caveats: A model built on 13 V-J features separated ophthalmopathy from stable hyperthyroidism. Ophthalmopathy, which appeared later, was predicted by the model a median roughly 6.5 months before onset.

Between the trimmed V and J ends, which lost 4 bases and 6 bases, there was a span of 13 bases. There are 14 residues in the CDR3. The germline V gene encodes CDR1 SGHRS and CDR2 YFSETQ. TCR beta CDR3 sequences were amplified from RNA transcripts. TCR CDR3 underwent first-round RT-PCR with the HTBI primer set. MiXCR, applied by TCRdb to the multiplex PCR reads, yields one record per CDR3 protein. The sample lists over 500,000 distinct CDR3 sequences; around 50% were seen once. Sequencing input: peripheral blood or thyroid tissue (not recorded which). The chain carries TRBV5-1 and TRBJ2-2, with D hard to call. This TCR was recovered from an adult woman with Graves' disease, either hyperthyroidism or ophthalmopathy (not recorded which). The CDR3 sequence is CASSPDWAPGELFF. For the CDR3, the DNA is TGCGCCAGCAGCCCCGACTGGGCCCCCGGGGAGCTGTTTTTT.